These 6 T cell receptor beta chains originate from one sample sequenced in a study of OX40 agonist ivuxolimab in advanced cancers. Library method: the immunoSEQ multiplex PCR assay. TCRdb re-hosts the immuneACCESS table, in-frame sequences only. Its copies lack some clones; in the studies checked, an unresolved V gene accounts for under half of them, and the cause for the rest is not known. The sample table contains about 31,000 clones; only one count was recorded for around 80% of them. Roughly 20% of the sample is held by the ten biggest clonotypes. The sample in question was CD4+ or CD8+ T cells sorted from blood, obtained in a trial of the OX40 agonist ivuxolimab. The receptors derive from an adult with an advanced solid tumor such as melanoma, head and neck, liver or kidney cancer.

The rearrangement joins TRBV4-2 to TRBJ2-5; 11 positions match TRBD2. The CDR3 is made up of 18 amino acids. Per germline, CDR1 LGHNA and CDR2 YNFKEQ. Trimming cost V 0 bases and J 1 base; bases outside gene matches: 7. As DNA, the CDR3 is TGTGCCAGCAGCCAAGACCTAGCGGGGGGCGGTCTCCAAGAGACCCAGTACTTC. Its protein product is CASSQDLAGGGLQETQYF.

In this sample, this clone turned up once. This sequence joins TRBV14 and TRBJ1-6; D remains unclear. Per the germline V gene, CDR1 is SGHDN and CDR2 is FVKESK. The V gene lost 4 bases and the J gene lost 5 bases, with 15 bases spanning the gap. This CDR3 comprises 16 residues. Here the CDR3 reads CASSLDSQGDNSPLHF. The DNA of the CDR3 is TGTGCCAGCAGCCTGGACTCGCAAGGAGATAATTCACCCCTCCACTTT.

The chain combines TRBV19 with TRBJ1-2; D is perhaps TRBD1 (5 bases). V was cut by 3 bases and J by 7 bases, with 15 bases left in between. Germline CDR1 LNHDA, CDR2 SQIVND (reference sequence). The CDR3 is made up of 14 amino acids. In DNA form, the CDR3 reads TGTGCCAGTAGTATCAAGGTTGGGACGGTTGGCTACACCTTC. As protein: CASSIKVGTVGYTF.

CDR3 nucleotides: TGTGCCAGTAGTAGCACCTACGAGCAGTACTTC. Translating gives CASSSTYEQYF. V is TRBV19 and J is TRBJ2-7; D gene uncertain. The V gene's germline CDR1 is LNHDA and CDR2 SQIVND (reference sequence). This CDR3 comprises 11 residues. V was cut by 4 bases and J by 2 bases, with 3 bases left in between.

The chain has TRBV4-1 and TRBJ2-3, with D possibly matching TRBD1 (5 bases). This CDR3 has 15 residues. Germline loops: CDR1 MGHRA, CDR2 YSYEKL. V was cut by 7 bases and J by 0 bases, with 14 bases left in between. DNA for the CDR3: TGCGCCAGCAAGGATACAGGTTATAGCACAGATACGCAGTATTTT. Its protein is CASKDTGYSTDTQYF.

The chain employs TRBV6-5 and TRBJ1-5; maybe TRBD1 (6 bases). Germline CDR1 and CDR2: MNHEY and SVGAGI. With 6 bases removed from V and 7 bases from J, the gap between germline ends came to 13 bases. The CDR3 length is 13 residues. The CDR3 is CASRKTGGQPQHF. CDR3 nucleotide sequence: TGTGCCAGCAGAAAGACAGGTGGCCAGCCCCAGCATTTT.